This TCR beta chain came from a study of tumor-infiltrating lymphocytes in primary liver carcinoma. Across the study: Spanning 4.2 to 10 cm, the tumors were T1-T3 N0M0.

From approximately 20-30 mg of unsorted bulk tissue, DNA and RNA were co-extracted together. Patients diagnosed with primary liver carcinoma received treatment through surgical resection. The CDR3 has 16 residues. Per the germline V gene, CDR1 is LGHNA and CDR2 is YNFKEQ. Concerning this clonotype itself: Germline is not matched at one junction end, which may reflect a read error.

A constant-region primer primed TCR beta cDNA synthesis from 450 to 550 ng of total RNA. Slightly modified ARM-PCR served as the procedure for the TCR beta libraries. These libraries came from three rounds of nested multiplex PCR. Use of TRBV1-TRBV30 forward primers with a C-beta reverse primer characterized the first two PCR rounds, which lasted around 11 cycles each. One entry per CDR3 protein, called by TCRdb with MiXCR from the multiplex PCR reads. This table holds about 74,000 distinct CDR3 sequences, roughly three quarters found once. The V gene is TRBV4-2, the J gene TRBJ1-2; D remains unclear. The clonotype originates from a man aged 35 to 55 with primary liver carcinoma and hepatitis B virus infection. Sequencing was performed on liver tumor tissue from sampling region 4. Subset noted: tumor region T4, right-lateral pole. CDR3 DNA sequence: TGTGCCAGCGGCCAAGGCTCCCCGACACCCAACTATGGCTACACCTTC. Its protein product is CASGQGSPTPNYGYTF.